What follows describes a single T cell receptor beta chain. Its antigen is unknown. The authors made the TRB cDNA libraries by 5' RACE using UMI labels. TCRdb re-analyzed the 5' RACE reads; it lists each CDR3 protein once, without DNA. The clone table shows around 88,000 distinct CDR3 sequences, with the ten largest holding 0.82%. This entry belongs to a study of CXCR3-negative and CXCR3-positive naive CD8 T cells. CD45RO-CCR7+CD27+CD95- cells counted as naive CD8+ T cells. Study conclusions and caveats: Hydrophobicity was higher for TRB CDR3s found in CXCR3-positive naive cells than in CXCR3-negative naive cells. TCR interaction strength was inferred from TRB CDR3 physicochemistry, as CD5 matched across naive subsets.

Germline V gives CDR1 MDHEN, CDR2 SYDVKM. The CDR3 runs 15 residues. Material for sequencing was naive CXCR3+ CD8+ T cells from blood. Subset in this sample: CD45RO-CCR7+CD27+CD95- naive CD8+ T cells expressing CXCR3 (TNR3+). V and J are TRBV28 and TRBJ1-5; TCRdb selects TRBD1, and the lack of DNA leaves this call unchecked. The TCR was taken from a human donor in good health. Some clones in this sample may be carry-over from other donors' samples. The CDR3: CASTTGAHSNQPQHF.